A selection of T cell receptor beta chains follows, all from one sample in a study of identical twins. One entry per CDR3 protein, called by TCRdb with MiXCR from the 5' RACE reads. The data contain a few hundred thousand distinct CDR3 sequences, 7.5% to 10% of them singletons. This sample also belongs to another study, concerning yellow fever vaccine responses in identical twins.

Material: PBMCs. The origin of the receptors is a woman aged 18-29 years in good health. CDR3s include the opening cysteine and the closing phenylalanine or tryptophan. The order of the fields is V gene, D gene, J gene, CDR3 length, clone size, CDR3 DNA, CDR3 protein. A D gene is named only where the DNA matches it firmly. For some rows the clone size is stated as once, few or many, or as a class when expanded; others skip it.

v_call: TRBV7-9
d_call: TRBD2
j_call: TRBJ2-3
cdr3_length: 12
clone_size: few
cdr3_nt: TGTGCCAGCAGCCCCGGGGAGGGTACGCAGTATTTT
cdr3_aa: CASSPGEGTQYF

v_call: TRBV29-1
d_call: -
j_call: TRBJ2-3
cdr3_length: 13
clone_size: few
cdr3_nt: TGCAGCGTTGCTACGACTAGCACAGATACGCAGTATTTT
cdr3_aa: CSVATTSTDTQYF

v_call: TRBV5-1
d_call: -
j_call: TRBJ1-2
cdr3_length: 14
clone_size: -
cdr3_nt: TGCGCCAGCAGCTTGGGACAGTCTGGTTATGGCTACACCTTC
cdr3_aa: CASSLGQSGYGYTF

v_call: TRBV5-1
d_call: TRBD2
j_call: TRBJ2-7
cdr3_length: 15
clone_size: -
cdr3_nt: TGCGCCAGCAGCTACGGACTAGCGGGAGCTTACGAGCAGTACTTC
cdr3_aa: CASSYGLAGAYEQYF

v_call: TRBV24-1
d_call: TRBD1
j_call: TRBJ2-1
cdr3_length: 16
clone_size: many
cdr3_nt: TGTGCCACCAGTGCAGAGGCAGGGGGCGGCTACAATGAGCAGTTCTTC
cdr3_aa: CATSAEAGGGYNEQFF

v_call: TRBV7-9
d_call: -
j_call: TRBJ2-7
cdr3_length: 15
clone_size: -
cdr3_nt: TGTGCCAGCAGCCCCAAGGACAGAAACTCCTACGAGCAGTACTTC
cdr3_aa: CASSPKDRNSYEQYF

v_call: TRBV5-1
d_call: TRBD1
j_call: TRBJ2-2
cdr3_length: 14
clone_size: few
cdr3_nt: TGCGCCAGCAGCGAAAAGGGACAGACCGGGGAGCTGTTTTTT
cdr3_aa: CASSEKGQTGELFF

v_call: TRBV29-1
d_call: -
j_call: TRBJ2-7
cdr3_length: 13
clone_size: many
cdr3_nt: TGCAGCGTTGACAGCCTTACTTCCTACGAGCAGTACTTC
cdr3_aa: CSVDSLTSYEQYF

v_call: TRBV12-3/TRBV12-4
d_call: -
j_call: TRBJ2-1
cdr3_length: 15
clone_size: few
cdr3_nt: TGTGCCAGCGGAAAACAGGGTGGCTCCTACAATGAGCAGTTCTTC
cdr3_aa: CASGKQGGSYNEQFF

v_call: TRBV20-1
d_call: TRBD1
j_call: TRBJ1-6
cdr3_length: 14
clone_size: -
cdr3_nt: TGCAGTGCTCGGACAGGCGCATATAATTCACCCCTCCACTTT
cdr3_aa: CSARTGAYNSPLHF

v_call: TRBV7-9
d_call: TRBD1
j_call: TRBJ2-7
cdr3_length: 14
clone_size: many
cdr3_nt: TGTGCCAGCAGCCCGAGGACAGGGGGCTACGAGCAGTACTTC
cdr3_aa: CASSPRTGGYEQYF

v_call: TRBV5-1
d_call: -
j_call: TRBJ2-3
cdr3_length: 16
clone_size: many
cdr3_nt: TGCGCCAGCAGCTTGGGGCCAGGGAAGGGGACAGATACGCAGTATTTT
cdr3_aa: CASSLGPGKGTDTQYF

v_call: TRBV15
d_call: -
j_call: TRBJ2-4
cdr3_length: 16
clone_size: few
cdr3_nt: TGTGCCACCAGCAGAGGGGACGGAATAGCCAAAAACATTCAGTACTTC
cdr3_aa: CATSRGDGIAKNIQYF

v_call: TRBV7-2
d_call: -
j_call: TRBJ2-7
cdr3_length: 13
clone_size: many
cdr3_nt: TGTGCCAGCAGCTTAGAGCCCCGCTACGAGCAGTACTTC
cdr3_aa: CASSLEPRYEQYF

v_call: TRBV20-1
d_call: TRBD1
j_call: TRBJ2-1
cdr3_length: 14
clone_size: -
cdr3_nt: TGCAGTGCTACCGGGACAGGGGTATACAATGAGCAGTTCTTC
cdr3_aa: CSATGTGVYNEQFF

v_call: TRBV7-9
d_call: TRBD2
j_call: TRBJ2-1
cdr3_length: 17
clone_size: -
cdr3_nt: TGTGCCAGCAGCTCCCCCCTAGCGGGAGAGATTGGGAATGAGCAGTTCTTC
cdr3_aa: CASSSPLAGEIGNEQFF

v_call: TRBV12-3/TRBV12-4
d_call: -
j_call: TRBJ2-7
cdr3_length: 11
clone_size: few
cdr3_nt: TGTGCCAGCGCATATTCAGGGGAGCAGTACTTC
cdr3_aa: CASAYSGEQYF

v_call: TRBV10-3
d_call: -
j_call: TRBJ2-5
cdr3_length: 13
clone_size: few
cdr3_nt: TGTGCCATCAGGGACTCCCCCGGACAGACCCAGTACTTC
cdr3_aa: CAIRDSPGQTQYF

v_call: TRBV6-5
d_call: -
j_call: TRBJ1-2
cdr3_length: 16
clone_size: -
cdr3_nt: TGTGCCAGCAGTTACACTGAGCAGGTCCTGGACTATGGCTACACCTTC
cdr3_aa: CASSYTEQVLDYGYTF

v_call: TRBV29-1
d_call: TRBD1
j_call: TRBJ2-7
cdr3_length: 15
clone_size: many
cdr3_nt: TGCAGCGTTGGCCGGGGACAGGGGGGACTCTACGAGCAGTACTTC
cdr3_aa: CSVGRGQGGLYEQYF

v_call: TRBV5-1
d_call: -
j_call: TRBJ2-3
cdr3_length: 13
clone_size: few
cdr3_nt: TGCGCCAGCAGCTTCGACGGGATAGATACGCAGTATTTT
cdr3_aa: CASSFDGIDTQYF

v_call: TRBV28
d_call: TRBD2
j_call: TRBJ2-7
cdr3_length: 16
clone_size: few
cdr3_nt: TGTGCCAGCAGCTCAGAGGGACTAGCGATTTCTTACGAGCAGTACTTC
cdr3_aa: CASSSEGLAISYEQYF

v_call: TRBV5-6
d_call: -
j_call: TRBJ2-2
cdr3_length: 13
clone_size: few
cdr3_nt: TGTGCCAGCAGCCGGGACGTCACCGGGGAGCTGTTTTTT
cdr3_aa: CASSRDVTGELFF